Presented here are 14 T cell receptor beta chains from one specimen sequenced in a study of human T cells and chemical hapten exposure (dated by TCRdb to about 2021). Libraries were prepared through RACE. The instrument given in TCRdb is NextSeq 500. The raw public data were reprocessed by TCRdb itself: fastp quality trimming at Q25, MiXCR clonotype calling, in-frame beta chains only. Identical CDR3 proteins give one entry, which carries the most common genes and DNA. A total of around 74,000 distinct CDR3 sequences appear in this sample, around 30% of them only once. The ten largest clones take up about 10% of the sample. According to the study, the label for this sample's time point signals: patch test 1, 2 weeks after DPC sensitization. Taken with the paper, the label for treatment or condition translates to: therapeutic diphenylcyclopropenone sensitization with weekly scalp DPC. The specimen comprised whole blood, sampled in connection with sensitization to the hapten diphenylcyclopropenone (DPC). These receptors all come from a man aged 35 to 55 with alopecia areata. Some clones in this sample may be carry-over from other donors' samples.

The V gene is TRBV24-1, the J gene TRBJ2-2, with 9 bases matching TRBD1. There are 18 residues in the CDR3. Germline values: CDR1 KGHDR, CDR2 SFDVKD. Germline trimming cut 3 bases from V and 5 bases from J; bases unmatched to any gene: 12. CDR3 in DNA: TGTGCCACCAGTGATCCTTCCGGGGGACAGGGAGGGACCGGGGAGCTGTTTTTT. As protein: CATSDPSGGQGGTGELFF.

This clonotype was counted only a few times. This chain uses TRBV15 with TRBJ2-3; 9 bases map to TRBD1. CDR1 is LNHNV, CDR2 YYDKDF, per germline (reference sequence). V dropped 2 bases and J dropped 0; count of bases not matched to a gene: 6. The CDR3 length is 17 residues. The CDR3 DNA reads as TGTGCCACCAGCAGACCACAGGGGGCGCGGAGCACAGATACGCAGTATTTT. This translates into CATSRPQGARSTDTQYF.

This clonotype appeared a few times. V gene TRBV27 combines with J gene TRBJ2-6, with D perhaps matching TRBD2 (6 bases). The CDR3 runs to 16 residues. V lost 3 bases, J lost 4 bases, and 13 bases lay in between. CDR1 is MNHEY, CDR2 SMNVEV, per germline (reference sequence). CDR3 nucleotide sequence: TGTGCCAGCAGTTTCGCGGGGCGAGCCGGGGCCAACGTCCTGACTTTC. Protein sequence: CASSFAGRAGANVLTF.

A few counts support this clonotype. This chain joins TRBV30 and TRBJ1-5, with D maybe TRBD1 (6 bases). The CDR3 runs to 17 residues. The V end lost 0 bases, the J end lost 0 bases, and 15 bases lay between the germline ends. Germline V lookup: CDR1 GTSNPN, CDR2 SVGIG (reference sequence). CDR3 coding DNA: TGTGCCTGGAGTGTATCGGTGGACAGCAATAGCAATCAGCCCCAGCATTTT. As protein: CAWSVSVDSNSNQPQHF.

The chain is built from TRBV27 and TRBJ1-5, with D perhaps matching TRBD1 (5 bases). Trimming took off 2 bases at V and 0 bases at J, with 14 bases between the two ends. The CDR3 contains 17 residues. Per germline, CDR1 MNHEY and CDR2 SMNVEV (reference sequence). CDR3 in DNA: TGTGCCAGCAGTTTAATACCAGGGAGTTATAGCAATCAGCCCCAGCATTTT. This encodes CASSLIPGSYSNQPQHF.

The J gene is TRBJ1-6, the V gene TRBV7-2; no clear D gene. This CDR3 contains 14 residues. Germline assignment: CDR1 SGHTA and CDR2 FQGNSA. Trimming stripped 3 bases from V and 10 bases from J, with 13 bases between. Written as DNA, the CDR3 is TGTGCCAGCAGCTTCAGGTTTGGAGGCTCACCCCTCCACTTT. This codes for CASSFRFGGSPLHF.

In this sample, this clonotype turned up a few times. The rearrangement joins TRBV20-1 to TRBJ1-6, with a weak D call TRBD1 (6 bases). V was trimmed by 0 bases and J by 8 bases, leaving 14 bases between them. There are 15 residues in the CDR3. Germline V lookup: CDR1 DFQATT, CDR2 SNEGSKA (reference sequence). CDR3 residues: CSAREDSGAYSPLHF. CDR3 coding DNA: TGCAGTGCTAGAGAGGACAGCGGGGCCTATTCACCCCTCCACTTT.

V and J are TRBV11-2 and TRBJ2-1; 16 positions match TRBD2. CDR3 length equals 15 residues. Germline V gene sequence: CDR1 SGHAT, CDR2 FQNNGV. V lost 5 bases and J lost 9; bases outside the gene matches: 4. CDR3 protein: CASSGTSGRASEQFF. The CDR3 DNA reads TGTGCCAGCAGCGGGACTAGCGGGAGGGCCAGTGAGCAGTTCTTC.

This clonotype has only a few counts. This chain uses TRBV7-2 with TRBJ2-1; 12 bases align to TRBD2. V shed 5 bases, J shed 3 bases, and the junction held 11 bases outside the gene matches. Germline values: CDR1 SGHTA, CDR2 FQGNSA. The CDR3 loop spans 18 amino acids. CDR3 sequence reads: CASSPRTSGITNYNEQFF. The CDR3 bases are TGTGCCAGCAGCCCCCGGACTAGCGGGATCACCAACTACAATGAGCAGTTCTTC.

The chain carries TRBV10-3 and TRBJ2-1, with TRBD2 matching 10 bases. V gave up 3 bases and J gave up 7 bases; unmatched junction bases: 9. CDR1 and CDR2 (germline): ENHRY, SYGVKD. The CDR3 has 16 residues. The DNA of the CDR3 is TGTGCCATCAGTGATCAATACCGGACTAGCGGTAATGAGCAGTTCTTC. Its translation is CAISDQYRTSGNEQFF.

The sample holds a few counts of this clonotype. The V call is TRBV4-3, the J call TRBJ2-3; D might be TRBD1 (5 bases). Germline V gene data show CDR1 as LGHNA and CDR2 as YSLEER. CDR3 size: 14 residues. V was clipped by 1 base and J by 6 bases, with 11 bases between them. The CDR3 reads CASSQGAGKDTQYF. CDR3 bases: TGCGCCAGCAGCCAAGGAGCAGGGAAGGATACGCAGTATTTT.

This chain connects TRBV20-1 to TRBJ2-1, with 8 bases lining up with TRBD2. The V segment lost 2 bases and the J segment 0 bases; nucleotides outside the gene matches: 6. CDR3 length equals 16 residues. Germline-derived CDR1 and CDR2 are DFQATT and SNEGSKA (reference sequence). The CDR3 nucleotides read TGCAGTGCTAGAAGGGGCGGGAGGAGCTCCTACAATGAGCAGTTCTTC. It yields the protein CSARRGGRSSYNEQFF.

This clonotype was detected only a few times. The chain joins TRBV20-1 to TRBJ1-2; D might be TRBD1 (6 bases). Germline CDR1 and CDR2: DFQATT and SNEGSKA (reference sequence). V was cut by 5 bases and J by 1 base, with 11 bases left in between. CDR3 size: 13 residues. Here the CDR3 reads CSAGGQLNYGYTF. CDR3 bases: TGCAGTGCTGGCGGACAGCTTAACTATGGCTACACCTTC.

This sequence joins TRBV6-5 and TRBJ2-1; TRBD2 is a possible D gene (5 bases). V lost 2 bases and J 7 bases, leaving 12 bases between the germline ends. Germline V gives CDR1 MNHEY, CDR2 SVGAGI. The CDR3 runs to 14 residues. This CDR3 is CASSYKDLQNEQFF. The CDR3 coding sequence is TGTGCCAGCAGTTACAAGGACTTACAAAATGAGCAGTTCTTC.